Presented here are 13 T cell receptor beta chains from one specimen sequenced in a study of cytomegalovirus exposure and HLA in healthy donors. Primers included in the PCR were 60 Vbeta and 13 Jbeta primers. Measured with immunoSEQ multiplex PCR; TCRdb has only the in-frame clones, and not every one. Seen here are 120,000 or so clones, roughly three quarters observed once, and the top ten hold 15% to 20%. The sequenced sample consisted of PBMCs. These TCRs come from a man aged 45 to 65 in good health and CMV-seropositive.

The rearrangement links TRBV19 to TRBJ1-2; D is unclear. V was clipped by 7 bases and J by 4 bases, with 16 bases between them. The germline V gene has CDR1 LNHDA and CDR2 SQIVND (reference sequence). The CDR3 has 14 amino acids. CDR3 region: CASNKGSGAYGYTF. CDR3 in DNA: TGTGCCAGTAATAAGGGCAGCGGTGCCTATGGCTACACCTTC.

The V call is TRBV6-9, the J call TRBJ2-7; 9 nucleotides match TRBD1. Germline V CDR1 and CDR2: MNHGY, SVAAGI. Trimming took 2 bases from V and 5 from J; bases not matched to a gene: 7. This CDR3 spans 15 amino acids. CDR3 in amino acids: CASSYNRGRVDEQYF. CDR3 bases: TGTGCCAGCAGTTATAACAGGGGGCGCGTAGACGAGCAGTACTTC.

The chain has TRBV27 and TRBJ2-7, with D perhaps matching TRBD2 (7 bases). The CDR3 has 14 amino acids. The V and J ends lost 7 bases and 5 bases respectively, with 18 bases between them. The germline CDR1 and CDR2 sequences are MNHEY and SMNVEV (reference sequence). This CDR3 is CASTLVGGVHEQYF. The CDR3 DNA reads as TGTGCCAGCACCCTAGTAGGGGGGGTCCACGAGCAGTACTTC.

This clone was counted only a few times. V and J are TRBV6-1 and TRBJ1-2; the D gene is possibly TRBD1 (6 bases). The germline gives CDR1 MNHNS, CDR2 SASEGT. V lost 1 base to trimming and J lost 7 bases, with 10 bases between them. This CDR3 has 13 residues. The CDR3 region has the DNA TGTGCCAGCAGTGAAGTACAGGGTTCTGGCTACACCTTC. Translated, it gives CASSEVQGSGYTF.

V and J are TRBV4-1 and TRBJ1-1; no reliable D call. This CDR3 contains 15 residues. V was clipped by 2 bases and J by 3 bases, with 13 bases between them. Germline V gives CDR1 MGHRA, CDR2 YSYEKL. CDR3 loop: CASSQIRERDTEAFF. The CDR3 DNA is TGCGCCAGCAGCCAAATACGGGAGAGGGACACTGAAGCTTTCTTT.

The chain combines TRBV11-3 with TRBJ2-2, with 13 bases lining up with TRBD2. The trim removed 5 bases at V and 6 bases at J, leaving 6 bases unmatched. This CDR3 is built from 16 residues. The germline CDR1 and CDR2 sequences are SGHNT and YENEEA. The CDR3 nucleotides are TGTGCCAGCAGCCTAACTAGCGGGAGGGCCGCCGGGGAGCTGTTTTTT. It yields the protein CASSLTSGRAAGELFF. The variable domain in full, with the rest retrieved from reference TRBV11-3 and TRBJ2-2, is EAGVVQSPRYKIIEKKQPVAFWCNPISGHNTLYWYLQNLGQGPELLIRYENEEAVDDSQLPKDRFSAERLKGVDSTLKIQPAELGDSAVYLCASSLTSGRAAGELFFGEGSRLTVL.

This rearrangement joins TRBV10-3 to TRBJ2-1; 9 bases align to TRBD1. Trimming cost V 9 bases and J 7 bases; bases outside gene matches: 13. The CDR3 runs 15 residues. CDR1 is ENHRY, CDR2 SYGVKD, per germline. This CDR3 reads CAIQSGTGTDNEQFF. In DNA, the CDR3 is TGTGCCATACAATCCGGGACAGGGACGGATAATGAGCAGTTCTTC.

This clone was counted only a few times. This sequence joins TRBV11-3 and TRBJ2-5; possibly TRBD2 for D (7 bases). The V end lost 5 bases, the J end lost 5 bases, and 12 bases lay between the germline ends. The germline V gene has CDR1 SGHNT and CDR2 YENEEA. The CDR3 loop spans 13 amino acids. The CDR3 here is CASSVQGGETQYF. The CDR3 DNA follows: TGTGCCAGCAGCGTACAGGGAGGGGAGACCCAGTACTTC.

This clone has more than one count but fewer than ten. The chain uses TRBV5-5 and TRBJ1-2; D is unclear. Looked up from germline, CDR1 is SGHKS and CDR2 is YYEKEE (reference sequence). This CDR3 is 16 amino acids long. Trimming removed 4 bases from V and 4 bases from J, with 20 bases in between. DNA for the CDR3: TGTGCCAGCAGCCCCCCCGAGGGAGGTTATGGCTATGGCTACACCTTC. As protein: CASSPPEGGYGYGYTF. Based on the CDR3 plus reference TRBV5-5 and TRBJ1-2, the full variable domain is DAGVTQSPTHLIKTRGQQVTLRCSPISGHKSVSWYQQVLGQGPQFIFQYYEKEERGRGNFPDRFSARQFPNYSSELNVNALLLGDSALYLCASSPPEGGYGYGYTFGSGTRLTVV.

V usage is TRBV19 and J usage is TRBJ2-7; D may be TRBD2 (5 bases). This CDR3 comprises 15 residues. From germline, CDR1 is LNHDA and CDR2 SQIVND (reference sequence). Trimming left V 4 bases short and J 0 bases short, with 13 bases between. The CDR3: CASSTGERYSYEQYF. In DNA, the CDR3 is TGTGCCAGTAGTACTGGTGAGCGGTACTCCTACGAGCAGTACTTC.

The chain recombines TRBV15 with TRBJ2-3, with 9 bases aligning to TRBD2. The length of the CDR3 is 18 residues. Trimming cost V 5 bases and J 4 bases; bases outside gene matches: 16. Germline assignment: CDR1 LNHNV and CDR2 YYDKDF (reference sequence). DNA for the CDR3: TGTGCCACCAGCCCTCCCGGGGTAGCGGGAGATAGCGCAGATACGCAGTATTTT. Its protein product is CATSPPGVAGDSADTQYF.

V gene TRBV2 combines with J gene TRBJ2-5, with 8 bases lining up with TRBD1. Germline lookup yields CDR1 SNHLY and CDR2 FYNNEI. V shed 6 bases, J shed 2 bases, and the junction held 8 bases outside the gene matches. The CDR3 length is 15 residues. The CDR3 loop is CASRTGGATQETQYF. In DNA form, the CDR3 reads TGTGCCAGCAGAACAGGGGGTGCTACTCAAGAGACCCAGTACTTC.

This clone was seen only a few times. The chain carries TRBV2 and TRBJ2-7, with D maybe TRBD2 (5 bases). Germline loops: CDR1 SNHLY, CDR2 FYNNEI. CDR3 length equals 13 residues. V lost 6 bases to trimming and J lost 2 bases, with 11 bases between them. CDR3 DNA: TGTGCCAGCAGGGAGGTGGGGACCTACGAGCAGTACTTC. It specifies CASREVGTYEQYF.